What follows is one TCR beta chain and its context. This entry is derived from a study of blood T cell repertoires in COVID-19. V shed 5 bases and J 4 bases; nucleotides not matched to a gene: 7. The CDR3 length is 14 residues. The germline gives CDR1 LNHDA, CDR2 SQIVND (reference sequence). Profiling relied on immunoSEQ multiplex PCR, and the TCRdb table lists in-frame clones only, not all of them. In the table there are about 390,000 clones, about 83% of which are singletons. The sequencing input was PBMCs or T cells enriched from blood (not recorded which). The chain uses TRBV19 and TRBJ1-1; 7 bases map to TRBD1. The source of this sequence is a woman aged 50 to 60 who had recovered from COVID-19. The DNA of the CDR3 is TGTGCCAGTAGTCGCACAGGGGAGGCCACTGAAGCTTTCTTT. Translation gives CASSRTGEATEAFF.